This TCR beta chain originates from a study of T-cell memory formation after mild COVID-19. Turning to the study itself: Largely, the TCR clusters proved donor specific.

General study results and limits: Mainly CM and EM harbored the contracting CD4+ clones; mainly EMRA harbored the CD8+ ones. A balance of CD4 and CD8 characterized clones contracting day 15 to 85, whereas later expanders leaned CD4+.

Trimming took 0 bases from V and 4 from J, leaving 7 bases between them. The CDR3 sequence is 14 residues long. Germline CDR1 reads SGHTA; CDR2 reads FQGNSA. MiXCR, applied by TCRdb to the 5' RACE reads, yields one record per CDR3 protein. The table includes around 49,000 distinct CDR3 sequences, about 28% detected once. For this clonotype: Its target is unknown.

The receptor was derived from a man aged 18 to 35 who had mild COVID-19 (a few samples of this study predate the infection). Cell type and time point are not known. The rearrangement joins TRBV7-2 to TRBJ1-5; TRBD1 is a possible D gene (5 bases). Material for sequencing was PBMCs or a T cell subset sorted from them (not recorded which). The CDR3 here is CASSLARGNQPQHF. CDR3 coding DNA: TGTGCCAGCAGCTTAGCGCGGGGGAATCAGCCCCAGCATTTT.